This entry lists 19 T cell receptor beta chains sequenced from one sample in a study of T cell responses to AZD1222 COVID-19 vaccine (dated by TCRdb to about 2021). The time point tag for this specimen amounts to: baseline before first vaccination. Preparation of the library involved the immunoSEQ multiplex PCR assay. This is the immuneACCESS table as TCRdb keeps it, with only in-frame sequences that have V and J called. A part of the clones is gone; compared with another copy, unresolved V genes explain less than half, and the rest is unexplained. Counted in this sample were fewer than 140,000 clones; almost 90% of them appeared once. Clones ranked in the top ten supply about 5.4% of the sample. The sequences come from peripheral blood, collected on day 0 of AZD1222 vaccination. Every receptor here comes from an adult in good health.

The chain carries TRBV15 and TRBJ2-5; 7 bases match TRBD1. Germline CDR1 and CDR2: LNHNV and YYDKDF (reference sequence). CDR3 length: 17 residues. Germline trimming cut 4 bases from V and 5 bases from J; bases unmatched to any gene: 16. CDR3 protein: CATSTTGAADAWETQYF. CDR3 DNA sequence: TGTGCCACCAGCACCACAGGGGCCGCCGACGCATGGGAGACCCAGTACTTC.

This clone was detected once. The chain recombines TRBV5-6 with TRBJ1-3; TRBD1 matches at 8 bases. The germline V gene encodes CDR1 SGHDT and CDR2 YYEEEE. This CDR3 spans 15 amino acids. Trimming cost V 5 bases and J 3 bases; bases outside gene matches: 7. The CDR3 protein is CASSRPGTGGNTIYF. The DNA of the CDR3 is TGTGCCAGCAGTCGCCCCGGGACAGGTGGAAACACCATATATTTT.

V and J are TRBV12-3 or TRBV12-4 and TRBJ2-7; 7 bases align to TRBD2. The CDR3 length is 13 residues. J lost 6 bases, V lost 7 bases, and 9 bases had no gene match. In DNA, the CDR3 is TGTGCCAGCACTCCATGGGGGGGGACCGAGCAGTACTTC. This translates into CASTPWGGTEQYF.

In this sample, this clone turned up once. The chain recombines TRBV6-5 with TRBJ1-2, with 11 nucleotides matching TRBD1. Trimming took 6 bases from V and 9 from J; bases not matched to a gene: 6. Looked up from germline, CDR1 is MNHEY and CDR2 is SVGAGI. The length of the CDR3 is 13 residues. The chain's CDR3 is CASSIGQGASYTF. CDR3 coding DNA: TGTGCCAGCAGCATAGGACAGGGGGCTAGCTACACCTTC.

This chain uses TRBV19 with TRBJ2-7; D is perhaps TRBD1 or TRBD2 (5 bases each). V dropped 5 bases and J dropped 2 bases, with 16 bases sitting between them. CDR1 and CDR2 (germline): LNHDA, SQIVND (reference sequence). The CDR3 has 15 amino acids. The CDR3 DNA is TGTGCCAGTAGTCCGGGGTGGGCGGACACCTACGAGCAGTACTTC. It specifies CASSPGWADTYEQYF.

V and J are TRBV7-2 and TRBJ1-6; 7 positions agree with TRBD1. The V segment lost 5 bases and the J segment 7 bases; nucleotides outside the gene matches: 14. The germline CDR1 and CDR2 sequences are SGHTA and FQGNSA. CDR3 length equals 17 residues. The DNA for the CDR3 is TGTGCCAGCAGCCCCAACAGGGGTTCCTATATGAATTCACCCCTCCACTTT. As protein: CASSPNRGSYMNSPLHF.

This chain joins TRBV19 and TRBJ2-5, with TRBD2 matching over 7 bases. CDR1 and CDR2 (germline): LNHDA, SQIVND (reference sequence). The CDR3 runs 14 residues. After removal of 1 base from V and 5 bases from J, the junction contained 4 bases not matched to a gene. In DNA, the CDR3 is TGTGCCAGTAGTATAGGCGGGAGTCGGGAGACCCAGTACTTC. Translating it yields CASSIGGSRETQYF.

The chain links TRBV7-6 to TRBJ2-7; D possibly matches TRBD1 or TRBD2 (5 bases each). Per the germline V gene, CDR1 is SGHVS and CDR2 is FNYEAQ. This CDR3 comprises 15 residues. V lost 6 bases and J lost 3, with 18 bases in between. The CDR3 bases are TGTGCCAGCAGTCCGGTCTTGGGGACCCACTACGAGCAGTACTTC. As protein: CASSPVLGTHYEQYF.

V gene TRBV11-2 combines with J gene TRBJ2-7, with TRBD2 matching 12 bases. There are 15 residues in the CDR3. Trimming took 2 bases from V and 5 from J; bases not matched to a gene: 4. Germline CDR1 reads SGHAT; CDR2 reads FQNNGV. The CDR3 is CASSLTTSGRHEQYF. The CDR3 bases are TGTGCCAGCAGCTTAACCACTAGCGGGAGGCACGAGCAGTACTTC.

The rearrangement links TRBV5-8 to TRBJ2-5, with 11 bases matching TRBD2. From germline, CDR1 is SGHTS and CDR2 YDEGEE. The CDR3 length is 16 residues. Trimming cost V 3 bases and J 4 bases; bases outside gene matches: 8. This chain's CDR3 is CASSSLGLAGGETQYF. CDR3 DNA sequence: TGTGCCAGCAGCTCATTAGGGCTAGCGGGAGGAGAGACCCAGTACTTC.

The gene calls are TRBV4-1 and TRBJ2-1; D call uncertain. Trimming removed 5 bases at V and 5 bases at J, with 10 bases between. The CDR3 runs to 13 residues. The V gene's germline CDR1 is MGHRA and CDR2 YSYEKL. The CDR3 region is CASSNNVDNEQFF. Here the CDR3 DNA reads TGCGCCAGCAGCAACAACGTAGACAATGAGCAGTTCTTC.

This clone was detected a few times. The gene calls are TRBV28 and TRBJ1-2; D unclear. The CDR3 length is 15 residues. The germline CDR1 and CDR2 sequences are MDHEN and SYDVKM. Trimming cost V 7 bases and J 2 bases, with 17 bases left between them. The CDR3: CASTKLQAGNYGYTF. The DNA of the CDR3 is TGTGCCAGCACAAAGCTCCAGGCGGGGAACTATGGCTACACCTTC.

CDR3 sequence (DNA): TGCAGCGTTGAAGGACGGAACACTGAAGCTTTCTTT. It codes for CSVEGRNTEAFF. The rearrangement uses TRBV29-1 and TRBJ1-1; D unclear. The germline V and J ends were trimmed by 1 base and 1 base, with 4 bases remaining between them. CDR1 SQVTM and CDR2 ANQGSEA come from the germline V gene. The CDR3 covers 12 residues.

The chain couples TRBV6-2 or TRBV6-3 to TRBJ2-7; 10 bases align to TRBD2. Germline CDR1 and CDR2: MNHEY and SVGEGT. V shed 6 bases, J shed 1 base, and the junction held 3 bases outside the gene matches. This CDR3 spans 14 amino acids. In nucleotides, the CDR3 is TGTGCCAGCAGCATTAGCGGGAGGTCCTACGAGCAGTACTTC. It is translated as CASSISGRSYEQYF.

The genes are TRBV5-1 and TRBJ2-1, with 10 bases identical to TRBD2. CDR1 SGHRS and CDR2 YFSETQ come from the germline V gene. Trimming at V came to 2 bases and at J to 10 bases, leaving 6 bases not matched to a gene. The CDR3 covers 14 residues. The chain's CDR3 is CASSLRTSGQEQFF. The CDR3 nucleotides are TGCGCCAGCAGCTTACGGACTAGCGGTCAGGAGCAGTTCTTC.

The CDR3 DNA follows: TGCGCCAGCAGCTTGGATGTACCTTATGGCTACACCTTC. Amino acid sequence: CASSLDVPYGYTF. The chain combines TRBV5-1 with TRBJ1-2, with D hard to call. In germline, CDR1 is SGHRS, CDR2 YFSETQ. V was clipped by 0 bases and J by 5 bases, with 8 bases between them. The CDR3 contains 13 residues. Full variable domain (missing parts from reference TRBV5-1 and TRBJ1-2): KAGVTQTPRYLIKTRGQQVTLSCSPISGHRSVSWYQQTPGQGLQFLFEYFSETQRNKGNFPGRFSGRQFSNSRSEMNVSTLELGDSALYLCASSLDVPYGYTFGSGTRLTVV.

This clone was recorded only once. J is TRBJ1-1 and V is TRBV11-2; D not resolved. V lost 1 base, J lost 1 base, and 10 bases lay in between. The germline V gene has CDR1 SGHAT and CDR2 FQNNGV. The CDR3 runs to 15 residues. CDR3 sequence (DNA): TGTGCCAGCAGCTTAGCCGGATGGTGGAACACTGAAGCTTTCTTT. This sequence encodes CASSLAGWWNTEAFF. The whole variable domain, filled in from reference TRBV11-2 and TRBJ1-1, reads EAGVAQSPRYKIIEKRQSVAFWCNPISGHATLYWYQQILGQGPKLLIQFQNNGVVDDSQLPKDRFSAERLKGVDSTLKIQPAKLEDSAVYLCASSLAGWWNTEAFFGQGTRLTVV.

The rearrangement links TRBV21-1 to TRBJ1-5. TRBV21-1 is tagged as a pseudogene. There are 13 residues in the CDR3. CDR3 DNA: TGTGCCAGCACCTCCTATAGCAATCAGCCCCAGCATTTT. It specifies CASTSYSNQPQHF.

The J gene is TRBJ2-7, the V gene TRBV6-5; D unclear. The ends were cut back, 6 bases at V and 0 bases at J, with 15 bases in the middle. Germline V gene sequence: CDR1 MNHEY, CDR2 SVGAGI. The CDR3 is made up of 15 amino acids. CDR3 sequence (DNA): TGTGCCAGCAGAGTACGGAATCCAAGCTCCTACGAGCAGTACTTC. Its protein is CASRVRNPSSYEQYF.